This TCR beta chain was sequenced in a study of OX40 agonist ivuxolimab in advanced cancers. Background on the study: Ivuxolimab, an antibody that agonizes OX40 (CD134), was administered to the patients.

Sequencing was performed with immunoSEQ multiplex PCR; in TCRdb, only in-frame clones are kept and a portion is missing. This sample has about 36,000 clones, with approximately 79% found just once. This clone came up a few times. This receptor was identified in an adult with an advanced solid tumor such as melanoma, head and neck, liver or kidney cancer. Sample: CD4+ or CD8+ T cells sorted from blood, taken in a trial of the OX40 agonist ivuxolimab.

The CDR3 sequence is CASSSAGLSPLHF. The CDR3 bases are TGTGCCAGCAGCTCTGCAGGCCTTTCACCCCTCCACTTT. This chain joins TRBV7-9 and TRBJ1-6; no clear D. CDR3 length: 13 amino acids. Looked up from germline, CDR1 is SEHNR and CDR2 is FQNEAQ (reference sequence). V shed 4 bases and J shed 9 bases, with 10 bases lying between them.